This T cell receptor (beta chain) came from a study of blood T cell repertoires in COVID-19. Germline V CDR1 and CDR2: MNHEY, SMNVEV (reference sequence). Trimming pared 6 bases from V and 2 bases from J, leaving 10 bases between. This CDR3 has 13 amino acids. Repertoires were generated with immunoSEQ multiplex PCR, while TCRdb's copy carries only in-frame clones and drops some. The data contain approximately 79,000 clones, 84% of them singletons. The receptor's source is a woman aged 50 to 65 with acute or convalescent COVID-19. The specimen sequenced was peripheral blood. The genes are TRBV27 and TRBJ2-5; D perhaps matches TRBD1 (5 bases). The DNA for the CDR3 is TGTGCCAGCAGAAGACAGCCACAAGAGACCCAGTACTTC. It specifies CASRRQPQETQYF.